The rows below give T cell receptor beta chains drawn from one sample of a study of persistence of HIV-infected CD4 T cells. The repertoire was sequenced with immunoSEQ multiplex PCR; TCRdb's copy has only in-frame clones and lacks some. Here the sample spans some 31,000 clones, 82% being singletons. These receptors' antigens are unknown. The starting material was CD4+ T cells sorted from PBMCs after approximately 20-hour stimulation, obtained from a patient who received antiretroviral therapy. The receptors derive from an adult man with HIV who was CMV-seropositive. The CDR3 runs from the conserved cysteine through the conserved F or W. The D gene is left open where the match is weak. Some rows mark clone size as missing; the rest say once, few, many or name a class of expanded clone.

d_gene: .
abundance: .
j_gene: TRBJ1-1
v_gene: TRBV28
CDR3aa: CASSLLTGSSTEAFF
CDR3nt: TGTGCCAGCAGTTTATTAACAGGGTCGTCGACTGAAGCTTTCTTT

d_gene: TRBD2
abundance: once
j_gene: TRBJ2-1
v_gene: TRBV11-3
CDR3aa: CASSARGTSGGNEQFF
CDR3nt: TGTGCCAGCAGCGCCAGAGGGACTAGCGGGGGGAATGAGCAGTTCTTC

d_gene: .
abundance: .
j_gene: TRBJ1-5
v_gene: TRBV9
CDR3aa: CASSPREGSNQPQHF
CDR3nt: TGTGCCAGCAGCCCCCGGGAGGGTAGCAATCAGCCCCAGCATTTT

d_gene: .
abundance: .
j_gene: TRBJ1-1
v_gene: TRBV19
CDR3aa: CASSPSPGDTEAFF
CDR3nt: TGTGCCAGTAGTCCCTCGCCAGGGGATACTGAAGCTTTCTTT

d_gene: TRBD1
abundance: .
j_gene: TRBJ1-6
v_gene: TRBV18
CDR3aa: CASSPDPGGTDSPLHF
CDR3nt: TGTGCCAGCTCACCAGACCCAGGGGGGACGGATTCACCCCTCCACTTT

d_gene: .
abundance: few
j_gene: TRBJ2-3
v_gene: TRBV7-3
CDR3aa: CASSSTTRSTDTQYF
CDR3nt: TGTGCCAGCAGCTCGACCACTAGGAGCACAGATACGCAGTATTTT

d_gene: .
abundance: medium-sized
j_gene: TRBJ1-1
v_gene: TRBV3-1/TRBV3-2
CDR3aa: CASSQRFNTEAFF
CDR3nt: TGTGCCAGCAGCCAAAGGTTTAACACTGAAGCTTTCTTT

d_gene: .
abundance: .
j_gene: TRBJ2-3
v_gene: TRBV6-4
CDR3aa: CASSVREGDTDTQYF
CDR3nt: TGTGCCAGCAGTGTCCGCGAGGGGGATACAGATACGCAGTATTTT

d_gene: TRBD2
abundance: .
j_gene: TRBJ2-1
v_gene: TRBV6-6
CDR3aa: CASSQHLLAGGYNEQFF
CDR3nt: TGTGCCAGCAGTCAACACCTCCTAGCGGGGGGGTACAATGAGCAGTTCTTC

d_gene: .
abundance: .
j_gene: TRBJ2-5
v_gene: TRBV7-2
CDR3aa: CASSFGSRAETQYF
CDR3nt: TGTGCCAGCAGCTTCGGGTCGAGGGCGGAGACCCAGTACTTC

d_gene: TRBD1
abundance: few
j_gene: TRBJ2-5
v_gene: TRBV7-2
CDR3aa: CASSPDRGRGETQYF
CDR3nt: TGTGCCAGCAGCCCCGACAGGGGGCGAGGGGAGACCCAGTACTTC

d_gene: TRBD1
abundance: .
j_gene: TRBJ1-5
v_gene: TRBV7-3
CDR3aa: CASSPQGGQPQHF
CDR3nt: TGTGCCAGCAGCCCCCAGGGGGGACAGCCCCAGCATTTT

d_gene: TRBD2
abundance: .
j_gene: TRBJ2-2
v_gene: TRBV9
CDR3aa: CASSVGPGFGGGNTGELFF
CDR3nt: TGTGCCAGCAGCGTAGGACCGGGGTTTGGCGGGGGGAACACCGGGGAGCTGTTTTTT

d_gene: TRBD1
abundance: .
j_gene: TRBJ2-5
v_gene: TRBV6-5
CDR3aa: CASSYTGGRETQYF
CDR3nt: TGTGCCAGCAGTTACACAGGGGGCAGAGAGACCCAGTACTTC

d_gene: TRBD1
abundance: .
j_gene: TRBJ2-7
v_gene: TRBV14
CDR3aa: CASSLAGTGPTYEQYF
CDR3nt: TGTGCCAGCAGCCTTGCCGGGACAGGCCCCACCTACGAGCAGTACTTC

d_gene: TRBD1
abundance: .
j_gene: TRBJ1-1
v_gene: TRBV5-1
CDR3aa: CASSKGAGAEAFF
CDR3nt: TGCGCCAGCAGCAAGGGGGCGGGGGCTGAAGCTTTCTTT

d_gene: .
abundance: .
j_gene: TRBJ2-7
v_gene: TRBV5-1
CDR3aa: CASSRPGGGNEQYF
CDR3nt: TGCGCCAGCAGCCGGCCGGGGGGCGGGAACGAGCAGTACTTC

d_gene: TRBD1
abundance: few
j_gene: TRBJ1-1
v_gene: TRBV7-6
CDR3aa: CASSLTETGANTEAFF
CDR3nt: TGTGCCAGCAGCTTAACGGAGACAGGGGCGAACACTGAAGCTTTCTTT

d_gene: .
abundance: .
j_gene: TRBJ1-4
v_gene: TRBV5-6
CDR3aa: CASSATGRSNEKLFF
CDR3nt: TGTGCCAGCAGCGCCACAGGGAGATCTAATGAAAAACTGTTTTTT

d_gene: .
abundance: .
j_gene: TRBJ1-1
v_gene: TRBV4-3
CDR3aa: CASSQFSGRGGTEAFF
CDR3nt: TGCGCCAGCAGCCAGTTTTCCGGACGTGGGGGCACTGAAGCTTTCTTT

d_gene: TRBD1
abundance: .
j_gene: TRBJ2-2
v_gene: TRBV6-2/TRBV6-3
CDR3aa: CASSRTGTANTGELFF
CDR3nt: TGTGCCAGCAGCCGGACCGGGACAGCTAACACCGGGGAGCTGTTTTTT

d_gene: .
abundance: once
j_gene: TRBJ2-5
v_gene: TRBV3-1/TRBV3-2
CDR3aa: CASSRLMYQETQYF
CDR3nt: TGTGCCAGCAGCCGATTAATGTACCAAGAGACCCAGTACTTC

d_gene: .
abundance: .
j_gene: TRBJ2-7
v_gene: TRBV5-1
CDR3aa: CASSLELHYEQYF
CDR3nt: TGCGCCAGCAGCTTGGAACTGCACTACGAGCAGTACTTC

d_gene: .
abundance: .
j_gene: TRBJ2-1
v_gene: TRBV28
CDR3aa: CASSSPGPPDNEQFF
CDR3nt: TGTGCCAGCAGTTCACCGGGACCCCCAGACAATGAGCAGTTCTTC

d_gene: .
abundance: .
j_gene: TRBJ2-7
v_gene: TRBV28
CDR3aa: CASSFGSSYEQYF
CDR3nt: TGTGCCAGCAGTTTCGGGAGCTCCTACGAGCAGTACTTC

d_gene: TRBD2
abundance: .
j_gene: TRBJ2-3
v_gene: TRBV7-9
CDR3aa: CASSSGGALTDTQYF
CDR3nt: TGTGCCAGCAGCTCCGGGGGGGCCCTGACAGATACGCAGTATTTT

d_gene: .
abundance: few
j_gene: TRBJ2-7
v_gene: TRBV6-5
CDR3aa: CASRKDAAREQYF
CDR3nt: TGTGCCAGCAGGAAAGACGCAGCGCGCGAGCAGTACTTC

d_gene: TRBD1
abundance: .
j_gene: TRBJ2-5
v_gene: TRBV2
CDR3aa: CASKGDRGETQYF
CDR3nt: TGTGCCAGCAAAGGGGACAGGGGGGAGACCCAGTACTTC

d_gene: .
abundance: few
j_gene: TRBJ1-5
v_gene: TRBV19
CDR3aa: CASRTGYSNQPQHF
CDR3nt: TGTGCCAGCCGGACGGGTTATAGCAATCAGCCCCAGCATTTT

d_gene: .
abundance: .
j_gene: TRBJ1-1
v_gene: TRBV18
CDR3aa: CASSRGIGGEFTEAFF
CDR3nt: TGTGCCAGCTCACGGGGGATAGGAGGGGAGTTCACTGAAGCTTTCTTT

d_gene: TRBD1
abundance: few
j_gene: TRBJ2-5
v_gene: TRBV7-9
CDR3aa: CASSETGSGETQYF
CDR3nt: TGTGCCAGCAGCGAGACAGGGAGCGGAGAGACCCAGTACTTC

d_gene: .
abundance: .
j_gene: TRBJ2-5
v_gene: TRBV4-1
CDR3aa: CASSQSFGKQYF
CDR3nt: TGCGCCAGCAGCCAAAGCTTCGGCAAACAGTACTTC

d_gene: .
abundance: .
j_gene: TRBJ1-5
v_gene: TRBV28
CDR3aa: CASSSIQERSIGNQPQHF
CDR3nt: TGTGCCAGCAGTTCTATCCAGGAGCGTTCGATCGGCAATCAGCCCCAGCATTTT

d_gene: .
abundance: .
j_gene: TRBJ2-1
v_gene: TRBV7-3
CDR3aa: CASSLGTREQFF
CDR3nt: TGTGCCAGCAGCCTCGGGACTCGTGAGCAGTTCTTC

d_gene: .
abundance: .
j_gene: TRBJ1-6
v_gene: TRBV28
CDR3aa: CASSLNIGPVGSPLHF
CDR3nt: TGTGCCAGCAGTTTAAATATCGGACCGGTGGGTTCACCCCTCCACTTT

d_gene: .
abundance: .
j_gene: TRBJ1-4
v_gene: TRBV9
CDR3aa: CASRGEQGPEKLFF
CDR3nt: TGTGCCAGCAGGGGGGAACAGGGCCCTGAAAAACTGTTTTTT

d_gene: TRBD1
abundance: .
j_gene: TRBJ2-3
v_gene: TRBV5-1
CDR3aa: CASSLAGTGSDTQYF
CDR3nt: TGCGCCAGCAGCTTGGCCGGGACAGGGTCAGATACGCAGTATTTT

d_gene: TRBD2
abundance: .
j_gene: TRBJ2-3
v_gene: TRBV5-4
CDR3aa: CASSLELAARDTQYF
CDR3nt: TGTGCCAGCAGCTTGGAACTAGCGGCACGGGATACGCAGTATTTT

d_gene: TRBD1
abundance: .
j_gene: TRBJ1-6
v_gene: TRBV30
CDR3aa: CAWSVKGQGNSPLHF
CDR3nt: TGTGCCTGGAGTGTCAAGGGACAGGGGAATTCACCCCTCCACTTT

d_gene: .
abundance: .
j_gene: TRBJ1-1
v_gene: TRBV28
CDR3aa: CAIVKGGSATEAFF
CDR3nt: TGTGCCATCGTTAAGGGGGGATCGGCCACTGAAGCTTTCTTT

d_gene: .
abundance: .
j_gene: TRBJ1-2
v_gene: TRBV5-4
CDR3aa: CASSFGLGYTF
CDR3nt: TGTGCCAGCAGTTTTGGATTGGGCTACACCTTC

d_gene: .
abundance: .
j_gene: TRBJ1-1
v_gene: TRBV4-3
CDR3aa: CASSPSWGRQNTEAFF
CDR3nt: TGCGCCAGCAGCCCTTCTTGGGGCCGACAGAACACTGAAGCTTTCTTT

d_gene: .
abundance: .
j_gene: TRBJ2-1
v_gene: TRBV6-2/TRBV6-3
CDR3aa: CASSYGSWRGNEQFF
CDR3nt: TGTGCCAGCAGTTACGGCTCTTGGAGGGGCAATGAGCAGTTCTTC

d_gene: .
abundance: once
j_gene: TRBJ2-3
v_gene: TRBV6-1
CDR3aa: CASSEAGWDGRFPVGTDTQYF
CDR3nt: TGTGCCAGCAGTGAAGCGGGGTGGGACGGTCGATTCCCCGTAGGCACAGATACGCAGTATTTT

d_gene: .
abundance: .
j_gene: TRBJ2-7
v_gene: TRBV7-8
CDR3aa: CASSLREATSYEQYF
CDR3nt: TGTGCCAGCAGCCTCAGGGAGGCGACCTCCTACGAGCAGTACTTC

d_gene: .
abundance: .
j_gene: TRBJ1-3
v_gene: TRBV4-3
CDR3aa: CASSHVNFRDTNSGNTIYF
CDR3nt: TGCGCCAGCAGCCATGTTAATTTCCGGGACACCAACTCTGGAAACACCATATATTTT

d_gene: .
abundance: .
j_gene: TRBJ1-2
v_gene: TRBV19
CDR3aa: CAASRGGPYGYTF
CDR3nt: TGTGCCGCCAGCAGGGGAGGTCCCTATGGCTACACCTTC

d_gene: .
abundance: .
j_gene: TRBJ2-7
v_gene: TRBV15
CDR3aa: CATSRDSTRHYEQYF
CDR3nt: TGTGCCACCAGCAGAGATAGTACCAGGCACTACGAGCAGTACTTC

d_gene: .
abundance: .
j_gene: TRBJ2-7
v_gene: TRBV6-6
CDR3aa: CASSYSQGYEQYF
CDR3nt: TGTGCCAGCAGTTACTCACAAGGATACGAGCAGTACTTC

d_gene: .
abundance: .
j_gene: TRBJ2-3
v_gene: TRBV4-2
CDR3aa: CASSQGDTQYF
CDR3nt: TGTGCCAGCAGCCAGGGGGATACGCAGTATTTT

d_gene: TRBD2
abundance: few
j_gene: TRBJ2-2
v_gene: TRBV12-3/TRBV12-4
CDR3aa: CASNWGGSGELFF
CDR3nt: TGTGCCAGCAATTGGGGGGGGTCCGGGGAGCTGTTTTTT

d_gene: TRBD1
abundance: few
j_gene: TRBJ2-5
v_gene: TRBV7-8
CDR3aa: CASSFFWTGQETQYF
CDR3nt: TGTGCCAGCAGCTTCTTTTGGACAGGGCAAGAGACCCAGTACTTC

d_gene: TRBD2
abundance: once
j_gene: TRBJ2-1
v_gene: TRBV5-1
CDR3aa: CASSLGSGGPAYNEQFF
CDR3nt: TGCGCCAGCAGCTTGGGGAGCGGGGGGCCGGCCTACAATGAGCAGTTCTTC

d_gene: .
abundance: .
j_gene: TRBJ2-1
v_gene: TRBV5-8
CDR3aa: CASNLDSLDEQFF
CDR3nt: TGTGCCAGCAACCTGGACAGCCTGGATGAGCAGTTCTTC